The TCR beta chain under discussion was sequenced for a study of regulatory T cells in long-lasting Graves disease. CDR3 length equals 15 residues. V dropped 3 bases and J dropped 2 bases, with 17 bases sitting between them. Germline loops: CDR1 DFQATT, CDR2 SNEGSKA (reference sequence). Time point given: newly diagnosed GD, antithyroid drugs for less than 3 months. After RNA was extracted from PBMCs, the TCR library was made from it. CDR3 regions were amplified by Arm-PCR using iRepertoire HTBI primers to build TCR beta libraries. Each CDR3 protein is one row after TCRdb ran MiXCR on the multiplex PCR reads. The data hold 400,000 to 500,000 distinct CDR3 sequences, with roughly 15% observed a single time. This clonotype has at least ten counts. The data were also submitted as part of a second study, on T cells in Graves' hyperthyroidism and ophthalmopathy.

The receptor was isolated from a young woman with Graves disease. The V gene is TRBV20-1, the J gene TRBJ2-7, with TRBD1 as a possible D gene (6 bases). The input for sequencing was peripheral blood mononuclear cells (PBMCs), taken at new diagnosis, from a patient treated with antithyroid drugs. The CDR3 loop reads CSARGAGDNPYEQYF. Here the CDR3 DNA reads TGCAGTGCTAGGGGGGCCGGGGACAACCCCTACGAGCAGTACTTC.